Shown below are 26 T cell receptor beta chains from a single sample sequenced in a study of cytomegalovirus exposure and HLA in healthy donors. Researchers ran the PCR with 60 Vbeta and 13 Jbeta primers. Clones were read by immunoSEQ multiplex PCR, and TCRdb kept only the in-frame ones, dropping some. Here the sample spans about 90,000 clones, over 65% being singletons. Sequencing used PBMCs. Receptors were obtained from a woman under 30 in good health and CMV-seropositive.

The V and J genes are TRBV5-1 and TRBJ2-3, with TRBD1 as a possible D gene (6 bases). CDR3 length: 14 residues. Germline V gene lookup returns CDR1 SGHRS and CDR2 YFSETQ. Trimming removed 4 bases from V and 2 bases from J, with 11 bases in between. CDR3: CASSNGQYTDTQYF. The CDR3 DNA reads as TGCGCCAGCAGCAACGGACAGTACACAGATACGCAGTATTTT.

Concerning this clone itself: A read error may produce the germline difference seen at one junction end. The gene calls are TRBV30 and TRBJ2-7, with 7 bases matching TRBD1. The CDR3 contains 12 residues. Germline V gives CDR1 GTSNPN, CDR2 SVGIG (reference sequence). The CDR3 DNA reads TGTGCCTGGAGTGACCTAGGAGACAGGGTGACCTTC. It is translated as CAWSDLGDRVTF.

This clone was seen a handful of times. This rearrangement joins TRBV7-9 to TRBJ2-3, with TRBD2 matching over 11 bases. CDR1 is SEHNR, CDR2 FQNEAQ, per germline (reference sequence). The CDR3 is made up of 18 amino acids. After removal of 4 bases from V and 3 bases from J, the junction contained 12 bases not matched to a gene. The CDR3 nucleotides are TGTGCCAGCAGCTCCGCAATTCTAGCGGGAGGACCTACAGATACGCAGTATTTT. As protein: CASSSAILAGGPTDTQYF. Full variable domain (remainder filled in from reference TRBV7-9 and TRBJ2-3): DTGVSQNPRHKITKRGQNVTFRCDPISEHNRLYWYRQTLGQGPEFLTYFQNEAQLEKSRLLSDRFSAERPKGSFSTLEIQRTEQGDSAMYLCASSSAILAGGPTDTQYFGPGTRLTVL.

The sample holds a few counts of this clone. The rearrangement links TRBV5-6 to TRBJ2-1; 9 bases are a match to TRBD1. With 2 bases clipped from V and 6 bases from J, the junction kept 6 bases outside the gene matches. The germline V gene encodes CDR1 SGHDT and CDR2 YYEEEE. The CDR3 has 15 residues. CDR3 residues: CASSLGQGPFNEQFF. DNA of the CDR3: TGTGCCAGCAGCTTAGGACAGGGGCCATTCAATGAGCAGTTCTTC.

The chain joins TRBV7-6 to TRBJ2-1, with TRBD2 matching over 10 bases. The CDR3 sequence is 16 residues long. Losses at the gene ends were 1 base for V and 4 bases for J; bases not matched to a gene: 4. CDR1 and CDR2 from the germline V gene are SGHVS and FNYEAQ. CDR3 DNA sequence: TGTGCCAGCAGCTTAGAGGGTAGCGGGAGGTACAATGAGCAGTTCTTC. Protein: CASSLEGSGRYNEQFF.

The chain recombines TRBV4-3 with TRBJ2-3, with 8 bases identical to TRBD2. This CDR3 spans 17 amino acids. CDR1 and CDR2 (germline): LGHNA, YSLEER. Trimming took 4 bases from V and 6 from J; bases not matched to a gene: 15. The CDR3 loop reads CASSRGVAGTVGDTQYF. The CDR3 nucleotides are TGCGCCAGCAGCCGAGGAGTAGCGGGGACCGTGGGGGATACGCAGTATTTT.

V and J are TRBV5-4 and TRBJ2-1; 11 bases are a match to TRBD2. The J segment lost 5 bases and the V segment lost 5 bases, leaving 6 bases of the junction unmatched. The CDR3 is made up of 15 amino acids. Germline loops: CDR1 SGHNT, CDR2 YYREEE (reference sequence). CDR3 nucleotides: TGTGCCAGCAGTTTGACTAGCGGGACCAACAATGAGCAGTTCTTC. Translation: CASSLTSGTNNEQFF.

The chain is built from TRBV7-2 and TRBJ1-5; tentatively, D is TRBD1 (6 bases). The V end was cut by 3 bases, the J end by 6 bases, with 21 bases between. CDR3 length: 17 amino acids. Germline V lookup: CDR1 SGHTA, CDR2 FQGNSA. The CDR3 loop is CASSFGRGVNMGQPQHF. CDR3 bases: TGTGCCAGCAGCTTCGGGAGGGGGGTAAACATGGGTCAGCCCCAGCATTTT.

A note on this clone: Other DNA sequences from this sample encode an identical CDR3 as well. The rearrangement links TRBV18 to TRBJ1-2, with D perhaps TRBD1 (5 bases). Trimming cost V 2 bases and J 5 bases, with 9 bases left between them. CDR1 is KGHSH, CDR2 LQKENI, per germline. The CDR3 sequence is 13 residues long. CDR3 loop: CASSPATEYGYTF. The CDR3 DNA follows: TGTGCCAGCTCACCAGCGACAGAGTATGGCTACACCTTC.

This chain links TRBV5-6 with TRBJ2-7; a weak D match, TRBD2 (7 bases). The CDR3 covers 15 residues. The V gene's germline CDR1 is SGHDT and CDR2 YYEEEE. V dropped 4 bases and J dropped 0 bases, with 14 bases sitting between them. As DNA, the CDR3 is TGTGCCAGCAGCCCAAGGGGGGGGATCTCCTACGAGCAGTACTTC. Residues: CASSPRGGISYEQYF.

This chain uses TRBV27 with TRBJ1-2, with D perhaps TRBD1 (5 bases). Germline CDR1 reads MNHEY; CDR2 reads SMNVEV (reference sequence). Deletions cut 5 bases from V and 5 bases from J, with 18 bases between. The CDR3 covers 15 residues. CDR3 residues: CASSPTGAGGYGYTF. DNA for the CDR3: TGTGCCAGCAGTCCCACCGGGGCCGGAGGGTATGGCTACACCTTC.

This chain uses TRBV19 with TRBJ2-7; D may be TRBD1 (7 bases). The CDR3 is 14 residues long. V was pared by 9 bases and J by 6 bases, with 21 bases between. CDR1 and CDR2 (germline): LNHDA, SQIVND (reference sequence). The CDR3 here is CARVGWRGRGEQYF. The CDR3 DNA reads as TGTGCCAGGGTCGGGTGGAGGGGGCGCGGCGAGCAGTACTTC.

This clone turned up a few times. The rearrangement links TRBV7-9 to TRBJ2-7; 8 bases fit TRBD1. Germline CDR1 is SEHNR and CDR2 is FQNEAQ (reference sequence). This CDR3 contains 14 residues. The trim removed 1 base at V and 5 bases at J, leaving 4 bases unmatched. CDR3 DNA: TGTGCCAGCAGCTTAGGATCAGGGGGCCACGAGCAGTACTTC. It is translated as CASSLGSGGHEQYF.

The chain has TRBV7-2 and TRBJ2-1; 12 bases agree with TRBD2. From germline, CDR1 is SGHTA and CDR2 FQGNSA. With V trimmed by 5 bases and J by 1 base, 6 bases remained unmatched. This CDR3 contains 17 residues. The CDR3 reads CASSQTSGGKSYNEQFF. The CDR3 nucleotides read TGTGCCAGCAGCCAGACTAGCGGGGGAAAATCCTACAATGAGCAGTTCTTC.

J is TRBJ2-7 and V is TRBV28; perhaps TRBD1 as D (6 bases). The germline CDR1 and CDR2 sequences are MDHEN and SYDVKM. CDR3 length: 14 amino acids. The V end lost 6 bases, the J end lost 6 bases, and 18 bases lay between the germline ends. The CDR3 sequence is CASSTGLPPPEQYF. The CDR3 nucleotides read TGTGCCAGCAGCACAGGGCTCCCTCCCCCCGAGCAGTACTTC.

The chain recombines TRBV15 with TRBJ2-1; 15 bases align to TRBD2. V shed 1 base, J shed 8 bases, and the junction held 9 bases outside the gene matches. This CDR3 is 18 amino acids long. Germline V gene data show CDR1 as LNHNV and CDR2 as YYDKDF (reference sequence). CDR3 nucleotides: TGTGCCACCAGCAGAGGGACGTCCGGACTAGCGGGGGGGCATGAGCAGTTCTTC. Protein product: CATSRGTSGLAGGHEQFF.

The J gene is TRBJ1-2, the V gene TRBV29-1, with 7 positions matching TRBD1. This CDR3 is built from 12 residues. CDR1 SQVTM and CDR2 ANQGSEA come from the germline V gene. The CDR3 region is CSLGGTDYGYTF. Written as DNA, the CDR3 is TGCAGTCTTGGAGGGACAGACTATGGCTACACCTTC.

The J gene is TRBJ2-3, the V gene TRBV19; TRBD2 might be the D (7 bases). Trimming removed 6 bases from V and 5 bases from J, with 21 bases in between. This CDR3 spans 16 amino acids. The germline V gene encodes CDR1 LNHDA and CDR2 SQIVND (reference sequence). Here the CDR3 DNA reads TGTGCCAGTAGCCAAGGGGGGGCGATCACCAAAGATACGCAGTATTTT. This encodes CASSQGGAITKDTQYF.

CDR3 residues: CASSEWVGVGYEQYF. The CDR3 bases are TGTGCCAGCAGTGAGTGGGTCGGGGTTGGCTACGAGCAGTACTTC. The chain employs TRBV6-1 and TRBJ2-7; D might be TRBD2 (5 bases). The CDR3 covers 15 residues. V was trimmed by 3 bases and J by 3 bases, leaving 15 bases between them. Germline-derived CDR1 and CDR2 are MNHNS and SASEGT.

The J gene is TRBJ2-7, the V gene TRBV15; 7 bases match TRBD2. This CDR3 has 15 residues. Looked up from germline, CDR1 is LNHNV and CDR2 is YYDKDF (reference sequence). Trimming at V came to 0 bases and at J to 7 bases, leaving 9 bases not matched to a gene. The CDR3 loop reads CATSRDGRGTGEQYF. The CDR3 DNA reads TGTGCCACCAGCAGAGATGGGCGGGGGACGGGTGAGCAGTACTTC.

A note on this clone: Its ends do not fully match the called genes, so a read error is possible. The V call is TRBV29-1, the J call TRBJ1-5; possible D gene TRBD1, 6 bases. The CDR3 is 13 residues long. Germline V gives CDR1 SQVTM, CDR2 ANQGSEA. The CDR3 DNA reads as TGCAGCGTTCGGGACAATAGCAGTCAGCCCCAGCATTTT. Its protein product is CSVRDNSSQPQHF.

The V gene is TRBV29-1, the J gene TRBJ2-5, with D perhaps TRBD1 (6 bases). The V end was cut by 4 bases, the J end by 7 bases, with 13 bases between. Germline values: CDR1 SQVTM, CDR2 ANQGSEA. This CDR3 has 12 amino acids. This CDR3 reads CSVAQGTGTQYF. CDR3 DNA sequence: TGCAGCGTTGCACAGGGTACGGGGACCCAGTACTTC.

The chain links TRBV6-5 to TRBJ1-3; the match to TRBD1 covers 7 bases. The trim removed 5 bases at V and 8 bases at J, leaving 12 bases unmatched. The CDR3 runs 15 residues. Germline V CDR1 and CDR2: MNHEY, SVGAGI. DNA for the CDR3: TGTGCCAGCAGTCGGGGACAGAGAGAGACAGACACCATATATTTT. Amino acid sequence: CASSRGQRETDTIYF.

The chain couples TRBV15 to TRBJ1-4; D ambiguous. The CDR3 loop spans 15 amino acids. The V end lost 1 base, the J end lost 2 bases, and 8 bases lay between the germline ends. Germline-derived CDR1 and CDR2 are LNHNV and YYDKDF (reference sequence). Here the CDR3 reads CATSRVADTNEKLFF. Here the CDR3 DNA reads TGTGCCACCAGCAGAGTGGCAGATACTAATGAAAAACTGTTTTTT. The whole variable domain, remainder taken from reference TRBV15 and TRBJ1-4, is DAMVIQNPRYQVTQFGKPVTLSCSQTLNHNVMYWYQQKSSQAPKLLFHYYDKDFNNEADTPDNFQSRRPNTSFCFLDIRSPGLGDTAMYLCATSRVADTNEKLFFGSGTQLSVL.

By share, this clone counts as medium-sized. The chain uses TRBV7-3 and TRBJ2-7, with D unresolved. CDR1 and CDR2 (germline): SGHTA, FQGTGA. The CDR3 length is 15 residues. Trimming left V 3 bases short and J 1 base short, with 13 bases between. The CDR3 bases are TGTGCCAGCAGCTTTCAGGCGTCCCCTTCCTACGAGCAGTACTTC. As protein: CASSFQASPSYEQYF.

This clone has a single count. The CDR3 coding sequence is TGTGCCAGCAGCCGGGACATCGGAGATACGCAGTATTTT. Translating it yields CASSRDIGDTQYF. This sequence joins TRBV28 and TRBJ2-3; possibly TRBD1 for D (6 bases). The CDR3 is 13 residues long. Per germline, CDR1 MDHEN and CDR2 SYDVKM. Trimming took 6 bases from V and 5 from J, leaving 12 bases between them.